A single sample gave rise to the 22 T cell receptor beta chains below, sequenced in a study of early stage breast cancer tumors. Only in-frame clones appear in the TCRdb table, and some are missing; sequencing was by immunoSEQ multiplex PCR. The profile covers nearly 70,000 clones, with 80% appearing a single time and about 4.8% taken by the ten largest. The specimen sequenced was blood. These receptors originate from a person between 35 and 49 years old with breast cancer.

The DNA of the CDR3 is TGTGCCAGCTCACCTCCGGGACCCCCCAGGTCCGAGCAGTACTTC. It is translated as CASSPPGPPRSEQYF. V and J are TRBV18 and TRBJ2-7, with D perhaps given as TRBD1 or TRBD2 (5 bases each). Germline CDR1 reads KGHSH; CDR2 reads LQKENI. Trimming took 3 bases from V and 6 from J, leaving 18 bases between them. The length of the CDR3 is 15 residues.

The V call is TRBV9, the J call TRBJ2-7; D not certain. This CDR3 has 16 amino acids. Between the trimmed V and J ends, which lost 4 bases and 3 bases, there was a span of 20 bases. Germline values: CDR1 SGDLS, CDR2 YYNGEE. The CDR3 nucleotides read TGTGCCAGCAGCCCCAACCCCCGAGCGACCTTCTACGAGCAGTACTTC. The encoded protein is CASSPNPRATFYEQYF.

This clone appeared once. CDR3 bases: TGCAGCGTTGCGGCTAGTTCGCATGAGCAGTTCTTC. It encodes CSVAASSHEQFF. This rearrangement joins TRBV29-1 to TRBJ2-1; D is unclear. Trimming stripped 4 bases from V and 8 bases from J, with 12 bases between. From germline, CDR1 is SQVTM and CDR2 ANQGSEA. The CDR3 runs 12 residues.

The chain recombines TRBV5-6 with TRBJ1-5; tentative D call: TRBD1 (6 bases). Per the germline V gene, CDR1 is SGHDT and CDR2 is YYEEEE. This CDR3 contains 13 residues. Trimming took off 2 bases at V and 7 bases at J, with 10 bases between the two ends. CDR3 in amino acids: CASSFSGDQPQHF. Here the CDR3 DNA reads TGTGCCAGCAGCTTTTCAGGGGACCAGCCCCAGCATTTT.

The chain employs TRBV6-5 and TRBJ1-2; the D gene is possibly TRBD1 (5 bases). Deletions cut 2 bases from V and 2 bases from J, with 6 bases between. Germline assignment: CDR1 MNHEY and CDR2 SVGAGI. This CDR3 is 13 amino acids long. The CDR3 DNA reads as TGTGCCAGCAGTTACGAGGGGAACTATGGCTACACCTTC. This sequence encodes CASSYEGNYGYTF.

The chain recombines TRBV9 with TRBJ2-2; tentative D call: TRBD1 (5 bases). Germline V gene data show CDR1 as SGDLS and CDR2 as YYNGEE. CDR3 length: 14 residues. Trimming took off 2 bases at V and 6 bases at J, with 11 bases between the two ends. The CDR3 sequence: CASSVLAGSGELFF. The DNA of the CDR3 is TGTGCCAGCAGCGTTCTTGCAGGGTCCGGGGAGCTGTTTTTT.

The J gene is TRBJ1-5, the V gene TRBV18; no clear D gene. Per the germline V gene, CDR1 is KGHSH and CDR2 is LQKENI. The V gene lost 6 bases and the J gene lost 0 bases, with 9 bases spanning the gap. The CDR3 length is 14 residues. CDR3 sequence (DNA): TGTGCCAGCTCTGAGAGCCCTAGCAATCAGCCCCAGCATTTT. It encodes CASSESPSNQPQHF.

V usage is TRBV19 and J usage is TRBJ1-2; unclear D gene. The V and J ends lost 6 bases and 1 base respectively, with 6 bases between them. The length of the CDR3 is 12 residues. The germline CDR1 and CDR2 sequences are LNHDA and SQIVND (reference sequence). Here the CDR3 DNA reads TGTGCCAGTAGAACCGTTAACTATGGCTACACCTTC. Its protein is CASRTVNYGYTF.

The CDR3 region is CASYRQGLYEQYF. The CDR3 nucleotides are TGTGCCAGTTATAGACAGGGGTTATACGAGCAGTACTTC. The chain combines TRBV2 with TRBJ2-7; 8 bases fit TRBD1. V was pared by 9 bases and J by 4 bases, with 8 bases of the junction left unmatched. Germline-derived CDR1 and CDR2 are SNHLY and FYNNEI. The CDR3 has 13 residues. Variable domain in full (rest from reference TRBV2 and TRBJ2-7): EPEVTQTPSHQVTQMGQEVILRCVPISNHLYFYWYRQILGQKVEFLVSFYNNEISEKSEIFDDQFSVERPDGSNFTLKIRSTKLEDSAMYFCASYRQGLYEQYFGPGTRLTVT.

The chain joins TRBV5-1 to TRBJ2-1; weak D call: TRBD2 (6 bases). CDR3 length: 15 residues. V lost 0 bases and J 5 bases, leaving 12 bases between the germline ends. The germline gives CDR1 SGHRS, CDR2 YFSETQ. DNA of the CDR3: TGCGCCAGCAGCTTGGTCCTAGCGAGAAACAATGAGCAGTTCTTC. Its translation is CASSLVLARNNEQFF.

This clone was observed a few times. V gene TRBV20-1 combines with J gene TRBJ1-1; D unclear. Germline values: CDR1 DFQATT, CDR2 SNEGSKA (reference sequence). Trimming shortened V by 6 bases and J by 5 bases, and 10 bases separated the two germline ends. This CDR3 has 11 residues. DNA of the CDR3: TGCAGTGCAAGGCAGGTTACTGAAGCTTTCTTT. Amino acid sequence: CSARQVTEAFF.

V is TRBV15 and J is TRBJ1-5; 7 nucleotides line up with TRBD1. The V gene's germline CDR1 is LNHNV and CDR2 YYDKDF (reference sequence). Germline trimming cut 2 bases from V and 7 bases from J; bases unmatched to any gene: 5. The CDR3 runs to 14 residues. CDR3: CATSRRQGEQPQHF. In DNA form, the CDR3 reads TGTGCCACCAGCAGAAGACAGGGTGAACAGCCCCAGCATTTT.

J is TRBJ2-3 and V is TRBV28, with D tentatively TRBD2 (5 bases). The germline V and J ends were trimmed by 6 bases and 9 bases, with 10 bases remaining between them. The CDR3 contains 11 residues. Germline CDR1 MDHEN, CDR2 SYDVKM. CDR3 sequence reads: CASSPRRTQYF. Written as DNA, the CDR3 is TGTGCCAGCAGCCCTCGGAGGACGCAGTATTTT.

V gene TRBV10-3 combines with J gene TRBJ2-3, with D perhaps matching TRBD1 (5 bases). V gave up 4 bases and J gave up 7 bases, with 18 bases separating them. Germline V gene data show CDR1 as ENHRY and CDR2 as SYGVKD. The CDR3 covers 15 residues. As DNA, the CDR3 is TGTGCCATCAGTGGCAGGGCTATGCCCTTCAATACGCAGTATTTT. Amino acids: CAISGRAMPFNTQYF.

This chain links TRBV29-1 with TRBJ2-1; no clear D gene. V dropped 8 bases and J dropped 3 bases, with 14 bases sitting between them. The CDR3 has 13 residues. The germline V gene has CDR1 SQVTM and CDR2 ANQGSEA. The CDR3 loop is CSLRSANYNEQFF. CDR3 nucleotide sequence: TGCAGCTTAAGGTCAGCTAACTACAATGAGCAGTTCTTC.

The rearrangement joins TRBV6-1 to TRBJ2-7, with 7 bases lining up with TRBD1. The CDR3 has 14 residues. Trimming removed 2 bases from V and 5 bases from J; junction bases left unmatched: 6. Germline values: CDR1 MNHNS, CDR2 SASEGT. Written as DNA, the CDR3 is TGTGCCAGCAGTGAAACAGGGGCTTCCGACGAGCAGTACTTC. Its translation: CASSETGASDEQYF.

This chain uses TRBV11-2 with TRBJ2-1; possible D gene TRBD2, 5 bases. V shed 7 bases and J shed 7 bases, with 20 bases lying between them. The CDR3 has 15 residues. Germline V gene sequence: CDR1 SGHAT, CDR2 FQNNGV. The DNA of the CDR3 is TGTGCCAGCACCCCCGTGAGAGTAGCGTCTAATGAGCAGTTCTTC. Its protein is CASTPVRVASNEQFF.

This clone appeared a single time. This sequence joins TRBV19 and TRBJ2-4; 9 bases map to TRBD1. The V gene end was trimmed by 5 bases and the J gene end by 1 base; junction bases not matched to a gene: 3. This CDR3 has 15 amino acids. CDR1 LNHDA and CDR2 SQIVND come from the germline V gene (reference sequence). The CDR3 loop reads CASSGGQGAKNIQYF. CDR3 bases: TGTGCCAGTAGTGGTGGACAGGGGGCCAAAAACATTCAGTACTTC. Drawing the rest from reference TRBV19 and TRBJ2-4, the complete variable domain is DGGITQSPKYLFRKEGQNVTLSCEQNLNHDAMYWYRQDPGQGLRLIYYSQIVNDFQKGDIAEGYSVSREKKESFPLTVTSAQKNPTAFYLCASSGGQGAKNIQYFGAGTRLSVL.

The rearrangement links TRBV27 to TRBJ2-7, with 9 bases matching TRBD2. Germline lookup yields CDR1 MNHEY and CDR2 SMNVEV (reference sequence). The CDR3 runs 15 residues. Trimming at V came to 5 bases and at J to 3 bases, leaving 8 bases not matched to a gene. The CDR3 loop is CASSPYAGGNYEQYF. CDR3 in DNA: TGTGCCAGCAGTCCCTATGCGGGAGGGAACTACGAGCAGTACTTC.

V and J are TRBV6-5 and TRBJ2-5; the match to TRBD2 covers 11 bases. In germline, CDR1 is MNHEY, CDR2 SVGAGI. The CDR3 extends over 15 amino acids. The J segment lost 2 bases and the V segment lost 6 bases, leaving 5 bases of the junction unmatched. CDR3 bases: TGTGCCAGCAGCCCTTTAGCGGGAGGGCAAGAGACCCAGTACTTC. Translating gives CASSPLAGGQETQYF.

V is TRBV28 and J is TRBJ2-7; weak D call: TRBD2 (5 bases). V lost 9 bases to trimming and J lost 2 bases, with 11 bases between them. There are 12 residues in the CDR3. Germline CDR1 and CDR2: MDHEN and SYDVKM. The chain's CDR3 is CASEGNTYEQYF. In DNA form, the CDR3 reads TGTGCCAGTGAGGGCAACACCTACGAGCAGTACTTC.

The chain recombines TRBV19 with TRBJ2-1; D is possibly TRBD2 (6 bases). This CDR3 contains 15 residues. Germline V gene lookup returns CDR1 LNHDA and CDR2 SQIVND (reference sequence). Deletions cut 4 bases from V and 5 bases from J, with 15 bases between. Written as DNA, the CDR3 is TGTGCCAGTAGTACCGCCCGGAGGGCCGACAATGAGCAGTTCTTC. Amino acids: CASSTARRADNEQFF. Drawing the rest from reference TRBV19 and TRBJ2-1, the complete variable domain is DGGITQSPKYLFRKEGQNVTLSCEQNLNHDAMYWYRQDPGQGLRLIYYSQIVNDFQKGDIAEGYSVSREKKESFPLTVTSAQKNPTAFYLCASSTARRADNEQFFGPGTRLTVL.